Below, 17 T cell receptor beta chains from the same sample are listed, as sequenced in a study of sequential checkpoint blockade in melanoma. Treatment here: randomized to nivolumab then ipilimumab (arm A) or the reverse (arm B). Generated by immunoSEQ multiplex PCR, the TCRdb table keeps only in-frame clones and is missing some. Of about 12,000 clones listed, over 65% were seen once; the top ten hold roughly 25%. Specimen: CD8+ T cells sorted from blood (inferred from file names), collected from a patient given nivolumab and ipilimumab in sequence. The receptors were sampled from a human donor with melanoma.

This chain links TRBV19 with TRBJ2-1, with D possibly being TRBD1 (5 bases). Per the germline V gene, CDR1 is LNHDA and CDR2 is SQIVND (reference sequence). The CDR3 loop spans 13 amino acids. V lost 5 bases to trimming and J lost 4 bases, with 9 bases between them. The CDR3 nucleotides read TGTGCCAGTAGTGTGGACATATACAATGAGCAGTTCTTC. This translates into CASSVDIYNEQFF.

This clone has more than one count but fewer than ten. The gene calls are TRBV7-9 and TRBJ1-2; no clear D gene. The CDR3 has 12 amino acids. Germline loops: CDR1 SEHNR, CDR2 FQNEAQ (reference sequence). V was cut by 1 base and J by 10 bases, with 10 bases left in between. The CDR3 bases are TGTGCCAGCAGCTTAGGCCTCGGGGACTACACCTTC. Its protein is CASSLGLGDYTF.

The V gene is TRBV7-9, the J gene TRBJ1-3; no clear D gene. CDR1 SEHNR and CDR2 FQNEAQ come from the germline V gene (reference sequence). Deletions cut 2 bases from V and 0 bases from J, with 14 bases between. CDR3 size: 17 residues. This chain's CDR3 is CASSLYQTPSSGNTIYF. In DNA, the CDR3 is TGTGCCAGCAGCTTATATCAGACACCGAGCTCTGGAAACACCATATATTTT.

V is TRBV7-6 and J is TRBJ2-5; the match to TRBD2 covers 10 bases. J gave up 5 bases and V 4 bases, and 7 bases lay outside the gene matches. Germline V gene lookup returns CDR1 SGHVS and CDR2 FNYEAQ. The CDR3 covers 15 residues. CDR3 sequence (DNA): TGTGCCAGCAGCTCCACCCTAGCGGGAGTGGAGACCCAGTACTTC. As protein: CASSSTLAGVETQYF. The full variable domain, its missing parts supplied by reference TRBV7-6 and TRBJ2-5, is GAGVSQSPRYKVTKRGQDVALRCDPISGHVSLYWYRQALGQGPEFLTYFNYEAQQDKSGLPNDRFSAERPEGSISTLTIQRTEQRDSAMYRCASSSTLAGVETQYFGPGTRLLVL.

There are a few counts of this clone. J is TRBJ2-7 and V is TRBV6-1, with 8 bases aligning to TRBD1. There are 13 residues in the CDR3. Germline V gives CDR1 MNHNS, CDR2 SASEGT. The trim removed 6 bases at V and 3 bases at J, leaving 4 bases unmatched. As DNA, the CDR3 is TGTGCCAGCAGGTATGGACAGGGCTACGAGCAGTACGTC. This encodes CASRYGQGYEQYV.

The rearrangement joins TRBV4-3 to TRBJ1-5, with 7 nucleotides matching TRBD1. The CDR3 has 13 amino acids. CDR1 and CDR2 (germline): LGHNA, YSLEER. Trimming at V came to 4 bases and at J to 5 bases, leaving 2 bases not matched to a gene. The CDR3 DNA is TGCGCCAGCAGCCCTACAGGGGATCAGCCCCAGCATTTT. This sequence encodes CASSPTGDQPQHF.

The rearrangement uses TRBV5-4 and TRBJ2-7, with D maybe TRBD2 (5 bases). The CDR3 totals 16 residues. Germline-derived CDR1 and CDR2 are SGHNT and YYREEE (reference sequence). V was shortened by 4 bases and J by 2 bases, with 19 bases between the two germline ends. The CDR3 DNA is TGTGCCAGCAGCCCCTACGCGTTCGGGGAGACCTACGAGCAGTACGTC. Its protein is CASSPYAFGETYEQYV.

V usage is TRBV5-4 and J usage is TRBJ2-4; 9 bases map to TRBD1. This CDR3 has 16 residues. CDR1 is SGHNT and CDR2 is YYREEE in the germline V gene (reference sequence). Trimming took 0 bases from V and 6 from J; bases not matched to a gene: 7. This CDR3 reads CASSLGTGVRVNIQYF. The CDR3 DNA is TGTGCCAGCAGCTTGGGGACAGGGGTCAGGGTAAACATTCAGTACTTC.

This clone turned up a few times. This chain links TRBV19 with TRBJ2-1; perhaps TRBD2 as D (6 bases). Trimming cost V 4 bases and J 8 bases, with 12 bases left between them. Germline V gives CDR1 LNHDA, CDR2 SQIVND (reference sequence). The CDR3 spans 13 residues. The CDR3 region has the DNA TGTGCCAGTAGTAAAAGGCTAGCGCATGAGCAGTTCTTC. Translated, it gives CASSKRLAHEQFF.

This clone was counted between two and nine times. V gene TRBV5-1 combines with J gene TRBJ1-2, with 7 bases that match TRBD1. Per germline, CDR1 SGHRS and CDR2 YFSETQ. The CDR3 extends over 16 amino acids. V shed 4 bases, J shed 0 bases, and the junction held 9 bases outside the gene matches. CDR3 nucleotides: TGCGCCAGCAGCCTCGGACAGGACCGTTCTAACTATGGCTACACCTTC. It encodes CASSLGQDRSNYGYTF.

This rearrangement joins TRBV19 to TRBJ2-4; D ambiguous. This CDR3 is 16 amino acids long. Per germline, CDR1 LNHDA and CDR2 SQIVND (reference sequence). With 6 bases removed from V and 0 bases from J, the gap between germline ends came to 15 bases. CDR3 in amino acids: CASSPPGLGAKNIQYF. The CDR3 nucleotides are TGTGCCAGTAGCCCCCCCGGGTTGGGAGCCAAAAACATTCAGTACTTC.

The chain carries TRBV9 and TRBJ2-7, with TRBD2 matching over 9 bases. Per the germline V gene, CDR1 is SGDLS and CDR2 is YYNGEE. The CDR3 is made up of 16 amino acids. V shed 0 bases, J shed 2 bases, and the junction held 6 bases outside the gene matches. In DNA, the CDR3 is TGTGCCAGCAGCGTAGGGACTAGCGTTCGAACCTACGAGCAGTACTTC. Translating it yields CASSVGTSVRTYEQYF.

This chain links TRBV29-1 with TRBJ1-2; TRBD1 matches at 12 bases. Germline V lookup: CDR1 SQVTM, CDR2 ANQGSEA. Unmatched junction bases numbered 14, after V lost 6 bases and J lost 6 bases. CDR3 length: 16 residues. The CDR3 nucleotides read TGCAGCGTCTCTGCTATACGGGACAGGGGGCAAGATGGCTACACCTTC. It codes for CSVSAIRDRGQDGYTF.

The chain employs TRBV25-1 and TRBJ2-1, with 13 bases fitting TRBD2. Germline CDR1 and CDR2: MGHDK and SYGVNS. The CDR3 is 16 residues long. V was clipped by 4 bases and J by 8 bases; unmatched bases: 8. The DNA for the CDR3 is TGTGCCAGCAGTGCATGGGGGGGACTAGCGGGATATGAGCAGTTCTTC. Protein sequence: CASSAWGGLAGYEQFF.

This clone is medium-sized by share. V gene TRBV2 combines with J gene TRBJ1-2; 12 bases line up with TRBD1. The V and J ends lost 5 bases and 4 bases, in that order; junction bases with no gene match: 5. Germline CDR1 reads SNHLY; CDR2 reads FYNNEI. The CDR3 extends over 15 amino acids. The DNA for the CDR3 is TGTGCCAGCAGTCGGTGGGGACAGGGGGCCTATGGCTACACCTTC. Translating gives CASSRWGQGAYGYTF.

This clone is a singleton in its sample. The V gene is TRBV4-3, the J gene TRBJ1-5; no definite D call. Trimming cost V 0 bases and J 5 bases, with 11 bases left between them. CDR3 length: 15 residues. In germline, CDR1 is LGHNA, CDR2 YSLEER. The CDR3 DNA sequence: TGCGCCAGCAGCCAAGATACGGGGAGGGATCAGCCCCAGCATTTT. Its protein product is CASSQDTGRDQPQHF.

There are a few counts of this clone. At one end, the junction sequence differs from germline, possibly due to a read error. The CDR3 reads CAWNIGTSKGTGF. CDR3 bases: TGTGCCTGGAACATAGGGACTAGTAAGGGCACGGGCTTC. V and J are TRBV30 and TRBJ2-7, with TRBD2 matching over 8 bases. This CDR3 comprises 13 residues. The germline V gene has CDR1 GTSNPN and CDR2 SVGIG (reference sequence).